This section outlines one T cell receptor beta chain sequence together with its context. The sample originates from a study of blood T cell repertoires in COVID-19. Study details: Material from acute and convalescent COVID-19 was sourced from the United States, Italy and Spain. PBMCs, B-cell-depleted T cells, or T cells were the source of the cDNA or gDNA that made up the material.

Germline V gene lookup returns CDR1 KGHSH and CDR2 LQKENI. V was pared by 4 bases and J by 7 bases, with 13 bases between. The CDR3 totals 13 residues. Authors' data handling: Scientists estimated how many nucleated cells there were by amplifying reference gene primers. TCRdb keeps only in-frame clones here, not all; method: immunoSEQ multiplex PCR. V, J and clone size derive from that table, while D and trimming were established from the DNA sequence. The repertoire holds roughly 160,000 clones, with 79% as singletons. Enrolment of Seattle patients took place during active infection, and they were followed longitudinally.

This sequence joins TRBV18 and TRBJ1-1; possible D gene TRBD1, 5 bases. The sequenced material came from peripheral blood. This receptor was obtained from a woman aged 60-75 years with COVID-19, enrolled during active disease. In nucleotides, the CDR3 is TGTGCCAGCTCACTAACAGGACGATTTGAAGCTTTCTTT. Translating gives CASSLTGRFEAFF.